Sequencing of this TCR beta chain was carried out in a study of Graves' ophthalmopathy and Graves' hyperthyroidism. Turning to the study itself: Peripheral blood was gathered at the point of initial diagnosis, before any treatment started.

This CDR3 region has 16 residues. V dropped 4 bases and J dropped 2 bases, with 18 bases sitting between them. Germline loops: CDR1 MNHEY, CDR2 SMNVEV (reference sequence). RNA transcripts yielded amplified TCR beta CDR3 regions. The workflow started with a first-round RT-PCR run with HTBI primers and then moved on to a second-round multiplex PCR. TCRdb reprocessed the multiplex PCR reads via MiXCR and lists one record per CDR3 protein. The table shows 200,000 to 250,000 distinct CDR3 sequences, with 20% to 25% occurring only once. In this sample, this clonotype turned up once. Being one base from a much bigger clone, this may be a read error. Clinicians made diagnoses from clinical symptoms, serum thyroxine, TRAb, thyroid ultrasound and orbital computed tomography.

Source material: peripheral blood. The chain is built from TRBV27 and TRBJ2-7, with D possibly TRBD2 on 5 matching bases. The origin of this receptor is a woman between 50 and 59 years old with Graves' ophthalmopathy. The CDR3 protein is CASSSTSKRRAYEQYF. For the CDR3, the DNA is TGTGCCAGCAGTTCCACATCTAAGCGGCGTGCCTACGAGCAGTACTTC.